The T cell receptor (beta chain) described here comes from a study of T cell repertoires in cytomegalovirus infection. This clonotype was counted between two and nine times. Its antigen is not known. Study results and limitations: Within the response measured ex vivo, HLA-C-restricted CMV-specific TCR beta clonotypes were dominant.

TCRdb fed the reads into MiXCR, producing one record per CDR3 protein. The sample has more than 250,000 distinct CDR3 sequences; 25% are singletons. The CDR3 covers 12 residues. Germline V gene sequence: CDR1 GTSNPN, CDR2 SVGIG (reference sequence). V lost 6 bases, J lost 4 bases, and 12 bases lay in between. This clonotype was obtained from a human donor in good health (CMV status not recorded). Some clones in this sample may be carry-over from other donors' samples. The genes are TRBV30 and TRBJ1-2; D is undetermined. The source material was cultured PBMCs, sampled from culture after CMV antigen stimulation. The CDR3 DNA follows: TGTGCCTGTCTTGTTCTTAGCTATGGCTACACCTTC. Amino acid sequence: CACLVLSYGYTF.